This T cell receptor (beta chain) was obtained from a study of shared clonotypes between healthy human individuals. CDR3 length: 14 residues. V shed 2 bases and J shed 1 base, with 8 bases lying between them. The germline V gene has CDR1 MNHEY and CDR2 SMNVEV (reference sequence). Donors were healthy HIV-negative adults without recently reported acute infections or vaccinations. Several immunoSEQ plates held equal portions of the genomic DNA taken from each subset. Here immunoSEQ multiplex PCR was the method, and the copy in TCRdb shows in-frame clones only, minus some. The sample lists some 1,100,000 clones, about four fifths occurring once.

The sequenced sample was memory CD4+ T cells from PBMCs. Subset given: CD45RA-negative fraction. This rearrangement joins TRBV27 to TRBJ1-1, with D unresolved. This receptor was obtained from a man between 18 and 35 years old in good health. Some clones in this sample may be carry-over from other donors' samples. The CDR3 reads CASSLNGENTEAFF. The CDR3 bases are TGTGCCAGCAGTTTAAACGGGGAGAACACTGAAGCTTTCTTT.